This T cell receptor (beta chain) was recovered during a study of cytomegalovirus exposure and HLA in healthy donors. Notes on the study in general: CMV serostatus was the only recorded immune exposure for donors. The listing of roughly 160 TCR beta chains classed them as cytomegalovirus-associated.

The primer mix had 60 Vbeta and 13 Jbeta primers. This table comes from immunoSEQ multiplex PCR, and its TCRdb copy is limited to in-frame clones, with some not included. This sample has 85,000 to 100,000 clones, with under 85% found just once. As for this clone: The target antigen is unknown.

The CDR3 has 14 amino acids. V lost 5 bases and J lost 4, with 14 bases in between. In germline, CDR1 is MNHNS, CDR2 SASEGT. As for the donors, each was a healthy bone marrow donor. The J gene is TRBJ1-2, the V gene TRBV6-1, with D uncertain. The sequence was collected from a woman in her 40s in good health and CMV-seropositive. The specimen was PBMCs. The DNA for the CDR3 is TGTGCCAGCAGTCCGGGGTCAGGTGGCTATGGCTACACCTTC. This sequence encodes CASSPGSGGYGYTF.